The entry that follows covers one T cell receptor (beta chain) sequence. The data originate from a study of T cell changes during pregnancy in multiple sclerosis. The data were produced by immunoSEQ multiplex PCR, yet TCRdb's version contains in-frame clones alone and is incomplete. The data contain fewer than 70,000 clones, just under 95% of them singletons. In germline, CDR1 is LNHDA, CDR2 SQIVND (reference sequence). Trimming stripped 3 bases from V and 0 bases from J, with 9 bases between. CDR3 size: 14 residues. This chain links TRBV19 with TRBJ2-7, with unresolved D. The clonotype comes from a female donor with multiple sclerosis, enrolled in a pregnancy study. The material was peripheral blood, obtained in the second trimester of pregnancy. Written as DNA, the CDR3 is TGTGCCAGTAGTATGGCCCACCCCTCCTACGAGCAGTACTTC. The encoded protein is CASSMAHPSYEQYF.